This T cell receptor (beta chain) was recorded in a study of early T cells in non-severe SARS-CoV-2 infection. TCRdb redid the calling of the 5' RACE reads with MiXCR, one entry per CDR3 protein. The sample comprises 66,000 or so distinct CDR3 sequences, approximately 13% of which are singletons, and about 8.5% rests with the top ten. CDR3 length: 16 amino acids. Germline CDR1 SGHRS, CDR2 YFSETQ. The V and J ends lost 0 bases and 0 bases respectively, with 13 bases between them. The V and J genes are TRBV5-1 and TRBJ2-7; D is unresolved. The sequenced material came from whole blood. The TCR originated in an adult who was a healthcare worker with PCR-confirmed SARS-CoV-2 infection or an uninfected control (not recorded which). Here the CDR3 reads CASSLDAHQSSYEQYF. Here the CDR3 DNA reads TGCGCCAGCAGCTTGGACGCTCATCAAAGCTCCTACGAGCAGTACTTC.